Following are 3 T cell receptor beta chains from one sample sequenced in a study of regulatory T cells in long-lasting Graves disease (dated by TCRdb to 2020 to 2022). Receptor amplification or capture employed multiplex PCR. TCRdb records Illumina HiSeq 4000 as the sequencer. TCR beta libraries were built with iRepertoire HTBI primers and Arm-PCR amplification of CDR3 regions. TCRdb reran the public reads through fastp at Q25 and MiXCR, keeping productive beta chains. Merged by CDR3 protein, the rows form single entries marked with the most common genes and DNA. Recorded for this sample are fewer than 450,000 distinct CDR3 sequences; about 15% of them occurred a single time. In total, the top ten clones hold over 7.5% of the sample. Interpreted using the paper, the time point label stands for: newly diagnosed GD, antithyroid drugs for less than 3 months. RNA was extracted from PBMCs in TRIzol for both TCR sequencing and RNA sequencing.

This sample also belongs to another study, concerning T cells in Graves' hyperthyroidism and ophthalmopathy.

Sequenced here: peripheral blood mononuclear cells (PBMCs), sampled at new diagnosis, from a patient treated with antithyroid drugs. Source of these receptors: a woman aged 40 to 49 with Graves disease. Donor details come from another sample of the same person, matched by shared clones.

This clonotype has a count of ten or more. The V gene is TRBV2, the J gene TRBJ2-7, with 7 bases matching TRBD1. The germline V gene has CDR1 SNHLY and CDR2 FYNNEI. The CDR3 has 14 amino acids. J gave up 5 bases and V 6 bases, and 10 bases lay outside the gene matches. Here the CDR3 reads CASSSTGYPHEQYF. The CDR3 bases are TGTGCCAGCAGCTCGACAGGGTACCCCCACGAGCAGTACTTC. Using reference TRBV2 and TRBJ2-7 for the parts outside the CDR3, the full variable domain is EPEVTQTPSHQVTQMGQEVILRCVPISNHLYFYWYRQILGQKVEFLVSFYNNEISEKSEIFDDQFSVERPDGSNFTLKIRSTKLEDSAMYFCASSSTGYPHEQYFGPGTRLTVT.

This clonotype was observed a handful of times. In DNA form, the CDR3 reads TGTGCCAGTAGTCTGGGGACTAGCGGGAGGGGCACAGATACGCAGTATTTT. It encodes CASSLGTSGRGTDTQYF. The chain has TRBV19 and TRBJ2-3; 16 bases match TRBD2. Germline V lookup: CDR1 LNHDA, CDR2 SQIVND (reference sequence). This CDR3 is 17 amino acids long. Losses at the gene ends were 5 bases for V and 1 base for J; bases not matched to a gene: 3.

As regards this clonotype: The junction departs from the called germline gene at one end, perhaps through a read error. This chain uses TRBV25-1 with TRBJ2-2; 8 bases are shared with TRBD2. CDR1 is MGHDK and CDR2 is SYGVNS in the germline V gene. The CDR3 covers 15 residues. For the CDR3, the DNA is TGTGCCAGCACTCGAGTGGGACTAGAGACCGGGAAGCTGTTTTTT. Amino acids: CASTRVGLETGKLFF.